The source of this T cell receptor beta chain is a study of T cells after posttransplantation cyclophosphamide. General observations from the study: After PTCy, TRB diversity resembled that of CNI/methotrexate controls. Blood and skin or GI T cell repertoires showed limited TRB overlap.

Assay: immunoSEQ multiplex PCR; the TCRdb copy retains only in-frame clones and omits some. This sample includes about 37,000 clones with no singletons; its ten biggest clones take up 5.5% to 6%. V was pared by 1 base and J by 6 bases, with 9 bases of the junction left unmatched. CDR1 is SGHTA and CDR2 is FQGNSA in the germline V gene. The CDR3 sequence is 16 residues long. Ten or more counts support this clone. Its specificity is not known. Material for sequencing was PBMCs. The rearrangement joins TRBV7-2 to TRBJ2-7; 10 bases match TRBD2. The source of this sequence is a man aged 25 to 45 in good health and a related stem cell transplant donor. Written as DNA, the CDR3 is TGTGCCAGCAGCTTAGTAGCTAGCGGGGGTCAGGGCGAGCAGTACTTC. Translation gives CASSLVASGGQGEQYF.